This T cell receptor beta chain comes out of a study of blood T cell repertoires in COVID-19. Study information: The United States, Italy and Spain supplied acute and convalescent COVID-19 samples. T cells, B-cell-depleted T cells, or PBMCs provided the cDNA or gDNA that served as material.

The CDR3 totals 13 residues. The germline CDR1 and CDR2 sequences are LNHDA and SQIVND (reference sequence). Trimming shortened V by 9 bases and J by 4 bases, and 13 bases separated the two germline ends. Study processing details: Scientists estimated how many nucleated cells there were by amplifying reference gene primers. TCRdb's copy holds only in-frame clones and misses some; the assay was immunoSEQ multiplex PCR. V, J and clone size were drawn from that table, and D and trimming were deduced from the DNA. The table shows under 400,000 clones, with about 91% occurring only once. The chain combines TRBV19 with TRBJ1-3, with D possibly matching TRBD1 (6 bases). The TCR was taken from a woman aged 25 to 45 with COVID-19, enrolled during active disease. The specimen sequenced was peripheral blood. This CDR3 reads CASSGTLGNTIYF. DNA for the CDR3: TGTGCCAGCAGCGGGACACTAGGAAACACCATATATTTT.